Sequencing of this T cell receptor beta chain was carried out in a study of OX40 agonist ivuxolimab in advanced cancers. V gave up 3 bases and J gave up 5 bases; unmatched junction bases: 10. There are 15 residues in the CDR3. Germline CDR1 and CDR2: SGHRS and YFSETQ. Sequencing used immunoSEQ multiplex PCR; TCRdb keeps in-frame clones, though not all of them. The sample carries 45,000 to 60,000 clones, under 90% recorded once. The source material was CD4+ or CD8+ T cells sorted from blood, sampled in a trial of the OX40 agonist ivuxolimab. The chain uses TRBV5-1 and TRBJ2-5, with 7 bases that match TRBD1. This TCR was recovered from an adult with an advanced solid tumor such as melanoma, head and neck, liver or kidney cancer. In nucleotides, the CDR3 is TGCGCCAGCAGCTCAGACAGGGTGGGAATGGAGACCCAGTACTTC. Translated, it gives CASSSDRVGMETQYF.